This passage covers 6 T cell receptor beta chains from one sample sequenced in a study of OX40 agonist ivuxolimab in advanced cancers. TCRdb's table, derived via immunoSEQ multiplex PCR, lists solely in-frame clones and lacks some. The table records 100,000 or so clones, around nine tenths of them present only once. The source was CD4+ or CD8+ T cells sorted from blood, collected in a trial of the OX40 agonist ivuxolimab. These receptors came from an adult with an advanced solid tumor such as melanoma, head and neck, liver or kidney cancer.

Only a few counts were recorded for this clone. The V gene is TRBV7-2, the J gene TRBJ1-4; D gene unclear. Germline V gene sequence: CDR1 SGHTA, CDR2 FQGNSA. This CDR3 has 15 residues. The V gene lost 4 bases and the J gene lost 5 bases, with 14 bases spanning the gap. The CDR3 sequence: CASSWNPGKNEKLFF. DNA for the CDR3: TGTGCCAGCAGCTGGAACCCGGGGAAGAATGAAAAACTGTTTTTT.

V is TRBV18 and J is TRBJ2-7; 9 nucleotides line up with TRBD1. Trimming at V came to 3 bases and at J to 9 bases, leaving 9 bases not matched to a gene. Germline CDR1 KGHSH, CDR2 LQKENI. The CDR3 is 14 residues long. The CDR3 bases are TGTGCCAGCTCACCCCCTCCCGGGACAGGGCTGCAGTACGTC. Encoded protein: CASSPPPGTGLQYV.

In DNA form, the CDR3 reads TGTGCCAGCAGTATCCACACGGGACTAGCAGGGGAGACCCAGTACTTC. Encoded protein: CASSIHTGLAGETQYF. The chain employs TRBV28 and TRBJ2-5; 9 bases agree with TRBD2. The CDR3 sequence is 16 residues long. CDR1 is MDHEN, CDR2 SYDVKM, per germline. V trimming: 5 bases; J trimming: 5 bases; junction bases outside the gene matches: 12.

The J gene is TRBJ1-4, the V gene TRBV28; 11 bases map to TRBD1. This CDR3 is 17 amino acids long. CDR1 is MDHEN, CDR2 SYDVKM, per germline. The trim removed 3 bases at V and 6 bases at J, leaving 9 bases unmatched. The chain's CDR3 is CASSFSLPGQGDEKLFF. The CDR3 DNA reads as TGTGCCAGCAGTTTCTCCTTGCCGGGACAGGGGGATGAAAAACTGTTTTTT.

The chain couples TRBV28 to TRBJ2-7; a weak D match, TRBD1 (6 bases). V dropped 7 bases and J dropped 3 bases, with 10 bases sitting between them. The length of the CDR3 is 12 residues. Per germline, CDR1 MDHEN and CDR2 SYDVKM. CDR3 coding DNA: TGTGCCAGCAATAACAGGGACTACGAGCAGTACTTC. It is translated as CASNNRDYEQYF.

In its sample, this clone was seen once. This chain's CDR3 is CASSLGQRETQYF. CDR3 nucleotide sequence: TGCGCCAGCAGCTTGGGGCAGAGAGAGACCCAGTACTTC. The genes are TRBV5-1 and TRBJ2-5; D is unclear. V was shortened by 0 bases and J by 4 bases, with 7 bases between the two germline ends. Germline CDR1 SGHRS, CDR2 YFSETQ. CDR3 size: 13 residues.